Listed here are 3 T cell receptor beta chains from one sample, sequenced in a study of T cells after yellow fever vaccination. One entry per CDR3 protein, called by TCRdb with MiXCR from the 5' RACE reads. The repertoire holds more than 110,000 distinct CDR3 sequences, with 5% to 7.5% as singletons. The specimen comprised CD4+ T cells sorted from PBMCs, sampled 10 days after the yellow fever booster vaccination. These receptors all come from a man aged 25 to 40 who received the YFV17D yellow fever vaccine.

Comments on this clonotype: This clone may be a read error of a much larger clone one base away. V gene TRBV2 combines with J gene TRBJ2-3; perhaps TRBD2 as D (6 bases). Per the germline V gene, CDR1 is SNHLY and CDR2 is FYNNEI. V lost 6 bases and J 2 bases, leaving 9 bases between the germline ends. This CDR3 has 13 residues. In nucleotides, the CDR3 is TGTGCCAGCAGGCGGGAAGCCACAGATACGCAGTATTTT. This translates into CASRREATDTQYF.

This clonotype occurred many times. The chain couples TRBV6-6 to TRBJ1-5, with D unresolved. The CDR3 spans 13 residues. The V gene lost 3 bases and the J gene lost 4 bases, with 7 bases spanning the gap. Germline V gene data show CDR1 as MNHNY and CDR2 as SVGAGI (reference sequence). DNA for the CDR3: TGTGCCAGCAGTTATCACGGGAATCAGCCCCAGCATTTT. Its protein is CASSYHGNQPQHF.

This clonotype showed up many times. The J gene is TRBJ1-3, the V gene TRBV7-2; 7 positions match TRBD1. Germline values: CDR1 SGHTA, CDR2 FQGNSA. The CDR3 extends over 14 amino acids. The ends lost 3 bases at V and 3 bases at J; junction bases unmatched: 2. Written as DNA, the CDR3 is TGTGCCAGCAGCTTCCCAGGGGGTGGAAACACCATATATTTT. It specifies CASSFPGGGNTIYF.